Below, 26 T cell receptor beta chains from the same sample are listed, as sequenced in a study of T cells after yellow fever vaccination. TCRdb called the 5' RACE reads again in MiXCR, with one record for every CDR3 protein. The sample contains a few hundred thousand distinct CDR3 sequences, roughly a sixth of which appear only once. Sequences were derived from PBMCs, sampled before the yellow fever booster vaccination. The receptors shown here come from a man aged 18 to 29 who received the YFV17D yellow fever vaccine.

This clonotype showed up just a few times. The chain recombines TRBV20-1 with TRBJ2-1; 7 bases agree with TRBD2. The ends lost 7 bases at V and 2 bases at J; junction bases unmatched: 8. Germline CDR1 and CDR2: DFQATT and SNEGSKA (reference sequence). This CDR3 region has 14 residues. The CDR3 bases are TGCAGTGTGCCGGCCGGGGGGACCTACAATGAGCAGTTCTTC. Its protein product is CSVPAGGTYNEQFF.

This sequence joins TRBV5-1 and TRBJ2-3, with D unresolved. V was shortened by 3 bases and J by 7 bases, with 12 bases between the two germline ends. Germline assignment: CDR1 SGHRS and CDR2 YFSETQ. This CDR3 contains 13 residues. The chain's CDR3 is CASSWQDEYTQYF. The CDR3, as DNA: TGCGCCAGCAGCTGGCAGGACGAATATACGCAGTATTTT.

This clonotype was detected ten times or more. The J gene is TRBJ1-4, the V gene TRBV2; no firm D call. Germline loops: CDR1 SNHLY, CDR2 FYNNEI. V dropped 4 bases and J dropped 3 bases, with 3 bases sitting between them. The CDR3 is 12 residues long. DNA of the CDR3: TGTGCCAGCAGTGGTGCTAATGAAAAACTGTTTTTT. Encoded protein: CASSGANEKLFF. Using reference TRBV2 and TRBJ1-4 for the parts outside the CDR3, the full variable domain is EPEVTQTPSHQVTQMGQEVILRCVPISNHLYFYWYRQILGQKVEFLVSFYNNEISEKSEIFDDQFSVERPDGSNFTLKIRSTKLEDSAMYFCASSGANEKLFFGSGTQLSVL.

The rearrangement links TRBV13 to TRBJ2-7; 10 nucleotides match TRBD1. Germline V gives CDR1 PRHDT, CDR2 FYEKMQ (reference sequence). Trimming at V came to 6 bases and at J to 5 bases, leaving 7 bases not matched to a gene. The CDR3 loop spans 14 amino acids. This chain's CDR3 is CASSPDRGSNEQYF. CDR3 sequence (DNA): TGTGCCAGCAGTCCGGACAGGGGGTCAAACGAGCAGTACTTC.

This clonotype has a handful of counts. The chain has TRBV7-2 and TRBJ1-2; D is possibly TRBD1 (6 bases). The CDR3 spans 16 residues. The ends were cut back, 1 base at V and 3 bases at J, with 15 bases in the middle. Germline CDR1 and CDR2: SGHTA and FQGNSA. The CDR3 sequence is CASSLDSGTRYYGYTF. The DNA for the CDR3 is TGTGCCAGCAGCTTAGACTCGGGGACACGTTACTATGGCTACACCTTC.

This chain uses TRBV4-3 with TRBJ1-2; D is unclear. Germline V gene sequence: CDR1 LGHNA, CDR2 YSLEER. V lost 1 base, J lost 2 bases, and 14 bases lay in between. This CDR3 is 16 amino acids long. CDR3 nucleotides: TGCGCCAGCAGCCAAGTGGGTCGCGACCGAAACTATGGCTACACCTTC. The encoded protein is CASSQVGRDRNYGYTF.

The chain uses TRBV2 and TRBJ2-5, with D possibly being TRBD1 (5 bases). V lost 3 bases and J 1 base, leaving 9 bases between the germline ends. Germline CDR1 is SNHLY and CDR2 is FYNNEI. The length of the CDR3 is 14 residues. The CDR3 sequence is CASSDSRAQETQYF. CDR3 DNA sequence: TGTGCCAGCAGTGACTCCAGGGCCCAAGAGACCCAGTACTTC. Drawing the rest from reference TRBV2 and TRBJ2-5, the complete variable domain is EPEVTQTPSHQVTQMGQEVILRCVPISNHLYFYWYRQILGQKVEFLVSFYNNEISEKSEIFDDQFSVERPDGSNFTLKIRSTKLEDSAMYFCASSDSRAQETQYFGPGTRLLVL.

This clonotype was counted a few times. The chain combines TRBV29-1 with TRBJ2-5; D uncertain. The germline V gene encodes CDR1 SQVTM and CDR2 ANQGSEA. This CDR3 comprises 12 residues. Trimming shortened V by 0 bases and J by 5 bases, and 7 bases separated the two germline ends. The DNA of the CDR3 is TGCAGCGTTGAAGATCCGCGCGAGACCCAGTACTTC. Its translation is CSVEDPRETQYF.

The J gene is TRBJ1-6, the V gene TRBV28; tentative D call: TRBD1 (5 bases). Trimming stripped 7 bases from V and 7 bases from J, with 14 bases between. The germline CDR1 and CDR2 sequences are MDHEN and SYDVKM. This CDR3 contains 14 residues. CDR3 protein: CASIAGTGNSPLHF. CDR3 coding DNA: TGTGCCAGCATTGCCGGTACAGGCAATTCACCCCTCCACTTT.

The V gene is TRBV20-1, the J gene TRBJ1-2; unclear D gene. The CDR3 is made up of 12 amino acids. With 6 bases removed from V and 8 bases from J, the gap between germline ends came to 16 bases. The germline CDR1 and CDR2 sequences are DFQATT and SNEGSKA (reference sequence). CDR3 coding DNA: TGCAGTGCCACAGCTACCCCCAAAGGCTACACCTTC. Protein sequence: CSATATPKGYTF.

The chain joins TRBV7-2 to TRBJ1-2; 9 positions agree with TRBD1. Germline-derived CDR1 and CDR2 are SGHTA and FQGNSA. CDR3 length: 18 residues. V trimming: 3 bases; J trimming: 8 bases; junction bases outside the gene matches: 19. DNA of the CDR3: TGTGCCAGCAGCTTGCTTGGGGCGTCGGTACAGGGGGCGCGGGGCTACACCTTC. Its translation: CASSLLGASVQGARGYTF. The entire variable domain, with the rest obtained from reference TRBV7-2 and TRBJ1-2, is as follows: GAGVSQSPSNKVTEKGKDVELRCDPISGHTALYWYRQSLGQGLEFLIYFQGNSAPDKSGLPSDRFSAERTGGSVSTLTIQRTQQEDSAVYLCASSLLGASVQGARGYTFGSGTRLTVV.

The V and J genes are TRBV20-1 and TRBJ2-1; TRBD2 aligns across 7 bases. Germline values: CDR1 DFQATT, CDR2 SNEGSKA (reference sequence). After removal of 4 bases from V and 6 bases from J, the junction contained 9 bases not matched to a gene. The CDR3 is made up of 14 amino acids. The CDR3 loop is CSANSAGEFNEQFF. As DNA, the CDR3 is TGCAGTGCTAATTCGGCGGGGGAGTTCAATGAGCAGTTCTTC.

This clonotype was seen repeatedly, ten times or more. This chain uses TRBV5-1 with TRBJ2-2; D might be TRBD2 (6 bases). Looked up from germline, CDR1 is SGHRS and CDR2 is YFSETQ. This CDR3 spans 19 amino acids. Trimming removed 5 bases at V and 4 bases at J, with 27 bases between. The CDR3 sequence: CASSSSVTELASSTGELFF. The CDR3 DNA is TGCGCCAGCAGTAGTAGTGTGACCGAACTAGCCTCGAGCACCGGGGAGCTGTTTTTT.

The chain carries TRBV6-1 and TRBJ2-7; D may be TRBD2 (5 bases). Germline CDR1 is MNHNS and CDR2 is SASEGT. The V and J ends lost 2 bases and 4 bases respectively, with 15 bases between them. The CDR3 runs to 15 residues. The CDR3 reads CASSEIHEGLYEQYV. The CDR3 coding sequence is TGTGCCAGCAGTGAAATCCACGAGGGCCTTTACGAGCAGTACGTC.

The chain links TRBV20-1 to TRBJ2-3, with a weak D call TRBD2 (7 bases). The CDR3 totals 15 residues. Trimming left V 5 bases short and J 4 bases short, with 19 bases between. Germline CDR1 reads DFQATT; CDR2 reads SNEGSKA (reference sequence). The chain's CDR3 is CSAPLGGGVADTQYF. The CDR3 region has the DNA TGCAGTGCTCCCTTAGGGGGGGGTGTCGCAGATACGCAGTATTTT.

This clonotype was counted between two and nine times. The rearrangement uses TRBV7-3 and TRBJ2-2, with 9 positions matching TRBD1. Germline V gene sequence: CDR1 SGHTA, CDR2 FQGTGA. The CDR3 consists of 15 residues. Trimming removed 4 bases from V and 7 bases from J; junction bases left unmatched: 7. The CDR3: CASSSGTGSLGELFF. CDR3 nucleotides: TGTGCCAGCAGCTCCGGGACAGGGTCTCTCGGGGAGCTGTTTTTT.

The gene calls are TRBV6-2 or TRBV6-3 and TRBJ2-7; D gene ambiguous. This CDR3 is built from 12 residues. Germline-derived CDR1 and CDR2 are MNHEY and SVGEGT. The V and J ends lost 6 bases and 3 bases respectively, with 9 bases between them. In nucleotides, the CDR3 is TGTGCCAGCAGCGAATCCCTCTACGAGCAGTACGTC. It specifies CASSESLYEQYV.

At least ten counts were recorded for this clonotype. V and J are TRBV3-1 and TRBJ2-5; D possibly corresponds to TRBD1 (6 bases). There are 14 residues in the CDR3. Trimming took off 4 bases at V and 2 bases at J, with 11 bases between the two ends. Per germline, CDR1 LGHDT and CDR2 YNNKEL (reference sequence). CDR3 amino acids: CASSLGTHQETQYF. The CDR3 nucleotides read TGTGCCAGCAGCCTCGGGACACATCAAGAGACCCAGTACTTC.

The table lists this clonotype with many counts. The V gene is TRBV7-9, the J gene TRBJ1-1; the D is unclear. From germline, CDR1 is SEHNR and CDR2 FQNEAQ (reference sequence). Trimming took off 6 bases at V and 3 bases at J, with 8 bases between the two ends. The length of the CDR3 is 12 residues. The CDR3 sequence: CASRERDTEAFF. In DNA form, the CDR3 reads TGTGCCAGCAGAGAGAGGGACACTGAAGCTTTCTTT.

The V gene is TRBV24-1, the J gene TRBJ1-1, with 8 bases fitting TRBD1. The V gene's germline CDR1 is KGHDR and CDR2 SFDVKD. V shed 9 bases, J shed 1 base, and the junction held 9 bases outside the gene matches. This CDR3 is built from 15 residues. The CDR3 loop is CATPQGAETNTEAFF. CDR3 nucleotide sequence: TGTGCCACCCCTCAGGGGGCGGAGACGAACACTGAAGCTTTCTTT.

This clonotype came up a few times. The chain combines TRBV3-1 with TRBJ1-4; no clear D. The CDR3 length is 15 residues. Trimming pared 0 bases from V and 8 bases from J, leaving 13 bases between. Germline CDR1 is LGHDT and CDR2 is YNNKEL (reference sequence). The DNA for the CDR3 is TGTGCCAGCAGCCAAGATCGCTCGACCCAAGAAAAACTGTTTTTT. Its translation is CASSQDRSTQEKLFF.

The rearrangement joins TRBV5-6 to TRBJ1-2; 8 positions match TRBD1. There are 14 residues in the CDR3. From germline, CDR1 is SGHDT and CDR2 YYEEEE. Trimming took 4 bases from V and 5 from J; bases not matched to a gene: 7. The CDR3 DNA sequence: TGTGCCAGCAGCAGGACAGGGATCGAGTATGGCTACACCTTC. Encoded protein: CASSRTGIEYGYTF.

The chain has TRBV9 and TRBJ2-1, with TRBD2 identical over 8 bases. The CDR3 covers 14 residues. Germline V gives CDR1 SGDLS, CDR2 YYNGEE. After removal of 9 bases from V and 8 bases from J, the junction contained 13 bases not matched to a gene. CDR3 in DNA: TGTGCCACCTCCCCCGGGGGGGCGGGGGATGAGCAGTTCTTC. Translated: CATSPGGAGDEQFF.

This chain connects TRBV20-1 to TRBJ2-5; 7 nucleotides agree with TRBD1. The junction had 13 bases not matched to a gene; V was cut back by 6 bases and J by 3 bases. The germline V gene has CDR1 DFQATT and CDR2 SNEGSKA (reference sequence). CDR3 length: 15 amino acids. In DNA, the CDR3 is TGCAGTGCGGGCAACTTGGGACAGTCGGAAGAGACCCAGTACTTC. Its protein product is CSAGNLGQSEETQYF.

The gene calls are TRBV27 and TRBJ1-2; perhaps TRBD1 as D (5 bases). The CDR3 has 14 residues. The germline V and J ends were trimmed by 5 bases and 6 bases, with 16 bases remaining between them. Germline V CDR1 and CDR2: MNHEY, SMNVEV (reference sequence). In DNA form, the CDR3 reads TGTGCCAGCAGTCCCTGGGGAGGGACGAATGGCTACACCTTC. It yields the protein CASSPWGGTNGYTF.

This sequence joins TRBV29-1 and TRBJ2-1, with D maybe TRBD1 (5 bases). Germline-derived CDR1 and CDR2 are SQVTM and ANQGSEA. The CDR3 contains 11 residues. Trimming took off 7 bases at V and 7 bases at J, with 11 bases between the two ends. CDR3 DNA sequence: TGCAGCGAGGGGTCCGGGAATGAGCAGTTCTTC. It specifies CSEGSGNEQFF.